The 10 T cell receptor beta chains listed next were all sequenced from one sample in a study of high-grade serous ovarian cancer treatment subgroups. The method was immunoSEQ multiplex PCR; TCRdb's version includes in-frame clones alone and lacks a portion of them. This table has approximately 560 clones, about 83% appearing once. The tumor samples were collected prior to definitive surgery or chemotherapy. Sequences were obtained from tumor tissue. These receptors all stem from a human donor with high-grade serous ovarian cancer.

The CDR3 DNA sequence: TGTGCCAGCAGTGACTTCCCGACAGTCTCCTACAATGAGCAGTTCTTC. Translation: CASSDFPTVSYNEQFF. This sequence joins TRBV6-4 and TRBJ2-1; the D gene is possibly TRBD1 (5 bases). Trimming left V 1 base short and J 0 bases short, with 10 bases between. The CDR3 covers 16 residues. The germline CDR1 and CDR2 sequences are MRHNA and SNTAGT.

V gene TRBV6-1 combines with J gene TRBJ1-5; D is possibly TRBD1 (5 bases). Germline lookup yields CDR1 MNHNS and CDR2 SASEGT. The CDR3 contains 15 residues. V lost 2 bases and J 1 base, leaving 9 bases between the germline ends. CDR3 bases: TGTGCCAGCAGTGAATTCGGGGGGAGCAATCAGCCCCAGCATTTT. It codes for CASSEFGGSNQPQHF.

The chain joins TRBV27 to TRBJ2-7; TRBD2 might be the D (7 bases). The V end was cut by 10 bases, the J end by 5 bases, with 21 bases between. CDR1 is MNHEY and CDR2 is SMNVEV in the germline V gene (reference sequence). The CDR3 is 14 amino acids. The CDR3 DNA follows: TGTGCCACTGGGGGGGCGGGGCGGTTAGACGAGCAGTACTTC. It specifies CATGGAGRLDEQYF.

The V and J genes are TRBV13 and TRBJ1-6; the D is unclear. This CDR3 is 16 amino acids long. The V end was cut by 2 bases, the J end by 4 bases, with 12 bases between. Germline lookup yields CDR1 PRHDT and CDR2 FYEKMQ (reference sequence). In nucleotides, the CDR3 is TGTGCCAGCAGCTTAAACGGACGGGAGTATAATTCACCCCTCCACTTT. This encodes CASSLNGREYNSPLHF.

The V call is TRBV6-4, the J call TRBJ2-3; 8 positions agree with TRBD1. Looked up from germline, CDR1 is MRHNA and CDR2 is SNTAGT. This CDR3 is 16 amino acids long. V gave up 2 bases and J gave up 6 bases; unmatched junction bases: 10. CDR3: CASSDTSGTGGDTQYF. CDR3 coding DNA: TGTGCCAGCAGTGACACCTCCGGGACAGGAGGGGATACGCAGTATTTT.

In its sample, this clone ranks as large. This chain uses TRBV6-1 with TRBJ2-7; no definite D call. Germline-derived CDR1 and CDR2 are MNHNS and SASEGT. V dropped 2 bases and J dropped 2 bases, with 7 bases sitting between them. The CDR3 extends over 13 amino acids. The CDR3 DNA reads as TGTGCCAGCAGTGAACCGGGCCCCTACGAGCAGTACTTC. Amino acids: CASSEPGPYEQYF.

This clone was detected only a few times. The V and J genes are TRBV7-2 and TRBJ1-1; unclear D gene. With 2 bases removed from V and 5 bases from J, the gap between germline ends came to 12 bases. The CDR3 sequence is 14 residues long. From germline, CDR1 is SGHTA and CDR2 FQGNSA. Written as DNA, the CDR3 is TGTGCCAGCAGCTTAAGTGGCAGTCGGACTGAAGCTTTCTTT. It specifies CASSLSGSRTEAFF.

The CDR3, as DNA: TGTGCCAGCAGTTTCACACGGGCTAATGAAAAACTGTTTTTT. Protein sequence: CASSFTRANEKLFF. This rearrangement joins TRBV28 to TRBJ1-4; D gene ambiguous. Trimming cost V 3 bases and J 3 bases, with 8 bases left between them. The length of the CDR3 is 14 residues. Germline V gene sequence: CDR1 MDHEN, CDR2 SYDVKM.

This clone has more than one count but fewer than ten. V gene TRBV5-1 combines with J gene TRBJ1-1; D possibly corresponds to TRBD1 (5 bases). Trimming shortened V by 4 bases and J by 4 bases, and 14 bases separated the two germline ends. This CDR3 spans 14 amino acids. Germline assignment: CDR1 SGHRS and CDR2 YFSETQ. CDR3 coding DNA: TGCGCCAGCAGCACAAGAACCGGGGGCACTGAAGCTTTCTTT. Its translation: CASSTRTGGTEAFF.

This rearrangement joins TRBV7-4 to TRBJ2-7; 10 bases agree with TRBD2. The CDR3 extends over 13 amino acids. Per germline, CDR1 SGHVT and CDR2 SQSDAQ. With 8 bases clipped from V and 6 bases from J, the junction kept 7 bases outside the gene matches. This chain's CDR3 is CASLGGLAFEQYF. In DNA form, the CDR3 reads TGTGCCAGCTTAGGGGGACTAGCGTTCGAGCAGTACTTC.